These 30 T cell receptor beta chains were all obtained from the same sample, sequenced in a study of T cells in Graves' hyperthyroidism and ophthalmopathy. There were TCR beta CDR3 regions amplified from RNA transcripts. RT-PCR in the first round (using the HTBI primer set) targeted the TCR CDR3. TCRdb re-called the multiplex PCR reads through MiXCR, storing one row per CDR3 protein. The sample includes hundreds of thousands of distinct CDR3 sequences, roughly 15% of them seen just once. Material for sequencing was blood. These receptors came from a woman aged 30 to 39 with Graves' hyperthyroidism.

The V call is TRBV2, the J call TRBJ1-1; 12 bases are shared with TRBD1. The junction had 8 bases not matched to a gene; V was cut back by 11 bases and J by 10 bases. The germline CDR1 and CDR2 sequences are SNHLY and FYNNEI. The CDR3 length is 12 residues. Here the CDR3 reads CASRDRGHPAFF. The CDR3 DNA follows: TGTGCCTCCCGGGACAGGGGGCATCCAGCTTTCTTT.

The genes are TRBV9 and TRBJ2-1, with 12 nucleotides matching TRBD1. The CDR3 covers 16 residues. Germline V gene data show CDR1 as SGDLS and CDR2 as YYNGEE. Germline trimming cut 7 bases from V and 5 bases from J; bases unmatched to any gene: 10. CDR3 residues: CASGKNRDRGHNEQFF. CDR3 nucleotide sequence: TGTGCCAGCGGGAAAAACCGGGACAGGGGGCACAATGAGCAGTTCTTC.

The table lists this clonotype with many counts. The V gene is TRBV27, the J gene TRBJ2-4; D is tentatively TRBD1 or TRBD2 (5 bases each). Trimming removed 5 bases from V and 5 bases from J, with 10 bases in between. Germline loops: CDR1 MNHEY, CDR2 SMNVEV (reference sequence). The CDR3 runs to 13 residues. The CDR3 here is CASSTWDQNIQYF. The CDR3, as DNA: TGTGCCAGCAGTACCTGGGACCAAAACATTCAGTACTTC.

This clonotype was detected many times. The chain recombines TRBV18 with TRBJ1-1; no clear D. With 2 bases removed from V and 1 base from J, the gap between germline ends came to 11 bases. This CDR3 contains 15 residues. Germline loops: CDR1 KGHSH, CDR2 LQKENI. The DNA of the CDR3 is TGTGCCAGCTCACCAATCTTATCACGGAACACTGAAGCTTTCTTT. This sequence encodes CASSPILSRNTEAFF.

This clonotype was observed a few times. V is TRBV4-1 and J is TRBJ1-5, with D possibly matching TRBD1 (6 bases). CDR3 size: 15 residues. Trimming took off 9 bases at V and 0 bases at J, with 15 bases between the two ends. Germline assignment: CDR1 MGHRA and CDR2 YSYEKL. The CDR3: CASKRGVYSNQPQHF. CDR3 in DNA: TGCGCCAGTAAGAGGGGGGTATATAGCAATCAGCCCCAGCATTTT.

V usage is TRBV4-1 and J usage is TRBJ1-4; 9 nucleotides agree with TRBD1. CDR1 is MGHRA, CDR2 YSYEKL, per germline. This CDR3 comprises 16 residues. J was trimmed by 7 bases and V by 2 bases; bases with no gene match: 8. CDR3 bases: TGCGCCAGCAGCCAACCCCTCCGGGACAGGGTTGAAAAACTGTTTTTT. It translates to CASSQPLRDRVEKLFF.

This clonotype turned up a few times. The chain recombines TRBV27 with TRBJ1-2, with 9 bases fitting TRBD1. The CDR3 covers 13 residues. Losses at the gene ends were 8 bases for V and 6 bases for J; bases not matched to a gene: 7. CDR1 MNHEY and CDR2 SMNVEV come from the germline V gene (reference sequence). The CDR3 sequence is CASGSGTGHGYTF. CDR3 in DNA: TGTGCCAGCGGTTCCGGGACAGGGCATGGCTACACCTTC.

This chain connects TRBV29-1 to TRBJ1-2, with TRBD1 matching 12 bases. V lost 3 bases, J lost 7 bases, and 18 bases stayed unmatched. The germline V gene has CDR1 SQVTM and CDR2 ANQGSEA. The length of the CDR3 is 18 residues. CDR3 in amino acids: CSVERAGQGAGVTFGYTF. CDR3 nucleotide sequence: TGCAGCGTTGAGAGAGCGGGACAGGGGGCTGGGGTGACTTTTGGCTACACCTTC.

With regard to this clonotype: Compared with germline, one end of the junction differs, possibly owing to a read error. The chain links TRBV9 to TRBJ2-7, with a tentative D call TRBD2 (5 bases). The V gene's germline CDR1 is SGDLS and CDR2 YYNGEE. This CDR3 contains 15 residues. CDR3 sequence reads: CASSVAATGIYEQDF. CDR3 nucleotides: TGTGCCAGCAGCGTAGCGGCTACGGGAATATACGAGCAGGACTTC.

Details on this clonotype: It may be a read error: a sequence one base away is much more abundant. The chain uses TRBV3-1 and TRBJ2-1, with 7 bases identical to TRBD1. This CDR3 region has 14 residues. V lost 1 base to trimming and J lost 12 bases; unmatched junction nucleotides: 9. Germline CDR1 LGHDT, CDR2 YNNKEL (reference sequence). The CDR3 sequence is CASSQGTTGDGQFF. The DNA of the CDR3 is TGTGCCAGCAGCCAAGGAACAACAGGGGATGGGCAGTTCTTC.

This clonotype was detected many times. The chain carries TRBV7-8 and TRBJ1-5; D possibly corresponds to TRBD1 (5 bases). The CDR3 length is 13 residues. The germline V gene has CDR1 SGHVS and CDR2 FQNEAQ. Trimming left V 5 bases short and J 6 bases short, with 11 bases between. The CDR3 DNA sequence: TGTGCCAGCAGCCATGGGGGGGTTCAGCCCCAGCATTTT. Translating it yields CASSHGGVQPQHF.

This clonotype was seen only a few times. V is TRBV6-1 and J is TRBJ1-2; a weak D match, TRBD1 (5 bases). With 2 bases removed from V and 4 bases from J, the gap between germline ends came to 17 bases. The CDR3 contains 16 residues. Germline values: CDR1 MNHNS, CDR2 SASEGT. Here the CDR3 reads CASSEYEGRNGYGYTF. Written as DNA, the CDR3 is TGTGCCAGCAGTGAATATGAGGGGAGGAACGGCTATGGCTACACCTTC.

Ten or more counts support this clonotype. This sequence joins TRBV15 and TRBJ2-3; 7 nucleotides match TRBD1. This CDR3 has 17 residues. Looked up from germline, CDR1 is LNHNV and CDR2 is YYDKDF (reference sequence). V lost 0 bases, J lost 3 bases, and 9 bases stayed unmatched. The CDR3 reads CATSRERGTGVTDTQYF. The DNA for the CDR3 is TGTGCCACCAGCAGAGAGCGAGGAACAGGGGTGACAGATACGCAGTATTTT.

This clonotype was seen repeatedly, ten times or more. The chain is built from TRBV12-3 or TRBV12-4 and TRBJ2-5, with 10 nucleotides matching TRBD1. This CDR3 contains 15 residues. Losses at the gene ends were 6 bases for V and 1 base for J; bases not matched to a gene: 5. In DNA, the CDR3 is TGTGCCAGCAGCTTCCGGACAGGGGGCCAAGAGACCCAGTACTTC. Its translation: CASSFRTGGQETQYF.

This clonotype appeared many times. The CDR3 DNA reads TGCGCCAGCAGCCAAGGTGGGACAGGGGGCTCCGAGACCCAGTACTTC. It specifies CASSQGGTGGSETQYF. The chain is built from TRBV4-1 and TRBJ2-5, with 12 positions matching TRBD1. The J segment lost 5 bases and the V segment lost 1 base, leaving 5 bases of the junction unmatched. Per the germline V gene, CDR1 is MGHRA and CDR2 is YSYEKL. This CDR3 contains 16 residues.

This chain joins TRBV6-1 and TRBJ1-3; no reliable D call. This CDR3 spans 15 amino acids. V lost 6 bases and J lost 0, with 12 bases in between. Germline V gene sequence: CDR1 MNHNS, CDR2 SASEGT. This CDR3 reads CASSKNAVSGNTIYF. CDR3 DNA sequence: TGTGCCAGCAGCAAAAACGCCGTCTCTGGAAACACCATATATTTT.

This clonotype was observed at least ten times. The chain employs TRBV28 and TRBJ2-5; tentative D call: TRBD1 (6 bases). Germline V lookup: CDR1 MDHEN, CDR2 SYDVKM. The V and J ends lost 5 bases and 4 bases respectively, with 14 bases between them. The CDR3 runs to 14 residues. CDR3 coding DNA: TGTGCCAGCAGTAAGCCAGGGGCCGGAGAGACCCAGTACTTC. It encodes CASSKPGAGETQYF.

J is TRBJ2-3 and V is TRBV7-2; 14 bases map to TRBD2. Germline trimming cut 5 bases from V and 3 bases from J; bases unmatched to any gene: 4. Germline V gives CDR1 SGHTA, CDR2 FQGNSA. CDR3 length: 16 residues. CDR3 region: CASSAGTSGRTDTQYF. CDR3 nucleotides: TGTGCCAGCAGCGCAGGGACTAGCGGGAGAACAGATACGCAGTATTTT.

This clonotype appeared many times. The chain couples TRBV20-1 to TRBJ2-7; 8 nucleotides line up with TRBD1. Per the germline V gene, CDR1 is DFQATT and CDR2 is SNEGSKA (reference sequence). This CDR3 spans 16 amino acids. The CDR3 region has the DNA TGCAGCCACACAGAAATATCCGGGACAGGCTCCTACGAGCAGTACTTC. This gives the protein CSHTEISGTGSYEQYF.

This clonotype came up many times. The CDR3 DNA follows: TGTGCCAGCAGTTCTATCCAGGCTAGGGATGATGAAGCTTTCTTT. Its translation is CASSSIQARDDEAFF. The chain carries TRBV28 and TRBJ1-1; no firm D call. The CDR3 totals 15 residues. The germline CDR1 and CDR2 sequences are MDHEN and SYDVKM. V was shortened by 4 bases and J by 7 bases, with 19 bases between the two germline ends. Variable domain in full (rest from reference TRBV28 and TRBJ1-1): DVKVTQSSRYLVKRTGEKVFLECVQDMDHENMFWYRQDPGLGLRLIYFSYDVKMKEKGDIPEGYSVSREKKERFSLILESASTNQTSMYLCASSSIQARDDEAFFGQGTRLTVV.

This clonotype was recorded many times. Written as DNA, the CDR3 is TGCAGTGCTTCATCAGGGGACAACAATCAGCCCCAGCATTTT. Translated, it gives CSASSGDNNQPQHF. The chain carries TRBV20-1 and TRBJ1-5; D might be TRBD1 (6 bases). Trimming removed 5 bases at V and 3 bases at J, with 14 bases between. Per the germline V gene, CDR1 is DFQATT and CDR2 is SNEGSKA (reference sequence). The CDR3 runs to 14 residues.

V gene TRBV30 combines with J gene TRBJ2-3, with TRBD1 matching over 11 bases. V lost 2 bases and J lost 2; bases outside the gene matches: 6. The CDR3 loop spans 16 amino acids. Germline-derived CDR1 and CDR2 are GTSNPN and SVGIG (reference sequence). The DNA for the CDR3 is TGTGCCTGGAGTATACGGGACAGGGGGACCACAGATACGCAGTATTTT. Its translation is CAWSIRDRGTTDTQYF.

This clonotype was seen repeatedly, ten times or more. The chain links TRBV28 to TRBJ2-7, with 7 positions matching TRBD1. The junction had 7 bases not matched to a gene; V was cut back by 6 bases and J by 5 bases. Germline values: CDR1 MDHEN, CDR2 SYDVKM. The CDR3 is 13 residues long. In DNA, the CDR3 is TGTGCCAGCAGCCTACAGGGGATCCACGAGCAGTACTTC. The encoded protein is CASSLQGIHEQYF.

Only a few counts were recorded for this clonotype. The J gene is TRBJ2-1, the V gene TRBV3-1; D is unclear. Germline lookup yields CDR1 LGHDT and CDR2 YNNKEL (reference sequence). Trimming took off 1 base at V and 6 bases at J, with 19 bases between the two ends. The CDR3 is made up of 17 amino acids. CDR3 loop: CASSQGRWPWGTNEQFF. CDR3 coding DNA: TGTGCCAGCAGCCAAGGCCGGTGGCCCTGGGGTACCAATGAGCAGTTCTTC.

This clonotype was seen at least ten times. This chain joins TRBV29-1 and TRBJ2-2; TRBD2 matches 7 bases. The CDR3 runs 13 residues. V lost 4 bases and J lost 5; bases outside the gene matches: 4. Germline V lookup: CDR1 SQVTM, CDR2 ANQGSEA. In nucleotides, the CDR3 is TGCAGCGTTGCCAGGGAGGGAACCGGGGAGCTGTTTTTT. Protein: CSVAREGTGELFF.

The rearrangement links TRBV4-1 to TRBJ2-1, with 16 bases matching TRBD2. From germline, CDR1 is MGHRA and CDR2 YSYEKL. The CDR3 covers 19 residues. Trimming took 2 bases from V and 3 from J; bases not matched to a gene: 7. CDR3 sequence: CASSQKGGTSGRDYNEQFF. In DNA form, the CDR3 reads TGCGCCAGCAGCCAAAAAGGAGGGACTAGCGGGAGGGACTACAATGAGCAGTTCTTC.

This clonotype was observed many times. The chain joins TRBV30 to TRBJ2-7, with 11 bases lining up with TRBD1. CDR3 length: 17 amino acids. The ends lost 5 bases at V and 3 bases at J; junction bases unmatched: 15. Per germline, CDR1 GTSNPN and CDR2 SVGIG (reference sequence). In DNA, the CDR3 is TGTGCCTGGGGGACAGGGGGAGGCCGCGGCGGAGACTACGAGCAGTACTTC. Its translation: CAWGTGGGRGGDYEQYF.

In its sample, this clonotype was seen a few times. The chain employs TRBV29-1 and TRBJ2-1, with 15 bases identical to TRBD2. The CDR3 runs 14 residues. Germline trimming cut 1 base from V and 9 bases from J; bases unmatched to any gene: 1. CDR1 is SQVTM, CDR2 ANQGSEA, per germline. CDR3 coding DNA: TGCAGCGTTGAAGGGGGACTAGCGGGAGGTGAGCAGTTCTTC. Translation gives CSVEGGLAGGEQFF.

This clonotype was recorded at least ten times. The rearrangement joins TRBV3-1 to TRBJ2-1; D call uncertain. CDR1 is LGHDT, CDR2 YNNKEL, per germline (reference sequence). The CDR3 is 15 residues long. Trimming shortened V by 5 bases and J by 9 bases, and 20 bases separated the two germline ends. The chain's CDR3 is CASSESLPVAGEQFF. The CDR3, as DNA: TGTGCCAGCAGCGAATCCCTCCCGGTTGCAGGTGAGCAGTTCTTC.

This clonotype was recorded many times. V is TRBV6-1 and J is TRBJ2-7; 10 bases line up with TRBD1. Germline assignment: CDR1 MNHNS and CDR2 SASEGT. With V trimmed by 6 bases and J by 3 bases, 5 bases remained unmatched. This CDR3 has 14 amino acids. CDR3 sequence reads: CASSARTGGYEQYF. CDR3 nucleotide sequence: TGTGCCAGCAGCGCCCGGACAGGGGGCTACGAGCAGTACTTC.